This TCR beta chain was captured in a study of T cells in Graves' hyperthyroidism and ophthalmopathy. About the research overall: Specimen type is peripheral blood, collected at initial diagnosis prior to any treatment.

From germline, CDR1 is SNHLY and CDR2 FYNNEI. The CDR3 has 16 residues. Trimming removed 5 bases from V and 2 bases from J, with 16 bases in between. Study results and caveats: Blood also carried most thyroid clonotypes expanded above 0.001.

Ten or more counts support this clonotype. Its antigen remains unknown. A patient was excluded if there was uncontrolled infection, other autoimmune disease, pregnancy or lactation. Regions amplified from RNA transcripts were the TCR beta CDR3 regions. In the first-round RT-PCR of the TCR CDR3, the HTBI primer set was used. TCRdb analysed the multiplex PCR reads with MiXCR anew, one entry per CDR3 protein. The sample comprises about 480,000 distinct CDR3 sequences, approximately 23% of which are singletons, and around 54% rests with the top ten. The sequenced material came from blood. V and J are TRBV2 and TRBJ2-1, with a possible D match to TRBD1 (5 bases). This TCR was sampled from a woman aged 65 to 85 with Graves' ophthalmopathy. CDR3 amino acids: CASSPFAGLTYNEQFF. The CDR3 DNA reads TGTGCCAGCAGTCCTTTCGCAGGGTTGACCTACAATGAGCAGTTCTTC.